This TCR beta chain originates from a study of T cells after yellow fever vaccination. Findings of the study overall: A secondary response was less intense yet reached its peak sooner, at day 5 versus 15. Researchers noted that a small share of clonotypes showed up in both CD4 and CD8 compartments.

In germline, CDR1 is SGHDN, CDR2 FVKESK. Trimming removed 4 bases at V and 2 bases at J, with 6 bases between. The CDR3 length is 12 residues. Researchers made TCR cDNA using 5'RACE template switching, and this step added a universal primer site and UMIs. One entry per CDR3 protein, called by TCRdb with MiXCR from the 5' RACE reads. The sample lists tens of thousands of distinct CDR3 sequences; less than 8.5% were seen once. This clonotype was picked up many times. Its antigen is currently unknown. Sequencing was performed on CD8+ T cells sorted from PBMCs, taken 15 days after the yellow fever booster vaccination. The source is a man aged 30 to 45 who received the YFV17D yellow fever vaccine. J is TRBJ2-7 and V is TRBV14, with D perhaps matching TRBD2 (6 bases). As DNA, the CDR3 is TGTGCCAGCAGCCGACTAGCCTACGAGCAGTACTTC. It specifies CASSRLAYEQYF.